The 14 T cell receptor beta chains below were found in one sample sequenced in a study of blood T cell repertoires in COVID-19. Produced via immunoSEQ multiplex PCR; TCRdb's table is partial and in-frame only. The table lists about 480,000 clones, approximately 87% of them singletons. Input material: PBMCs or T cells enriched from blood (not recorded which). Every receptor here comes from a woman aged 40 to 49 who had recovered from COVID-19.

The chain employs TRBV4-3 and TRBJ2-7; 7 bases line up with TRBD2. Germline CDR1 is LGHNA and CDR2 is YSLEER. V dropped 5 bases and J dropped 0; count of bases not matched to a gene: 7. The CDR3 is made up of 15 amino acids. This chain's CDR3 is CASSGGAGSSYEQYF. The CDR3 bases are TGCGCCAGCAGCGGTGGAGCGGGGAGCTCCTACGAGCAGTACTTC.

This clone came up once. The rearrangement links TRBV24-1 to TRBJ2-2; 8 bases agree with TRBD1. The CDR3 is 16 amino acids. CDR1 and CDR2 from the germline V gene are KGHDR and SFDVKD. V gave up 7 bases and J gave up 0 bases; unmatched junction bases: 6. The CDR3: CATSDTRGPNTGELFF. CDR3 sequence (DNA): TGTGCCACCAGCGACACCAGGGGGCCGAACACCGGGGAGCTGTTTTTT.

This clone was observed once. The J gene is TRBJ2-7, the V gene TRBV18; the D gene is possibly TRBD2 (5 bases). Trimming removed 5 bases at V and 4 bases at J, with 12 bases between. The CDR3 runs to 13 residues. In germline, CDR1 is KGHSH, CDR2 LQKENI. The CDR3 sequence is CASSEGVGYEQYF. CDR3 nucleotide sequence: TGTGCCAGCTCAGAGGGCGTCGGATACGAGCAGTACTTC.

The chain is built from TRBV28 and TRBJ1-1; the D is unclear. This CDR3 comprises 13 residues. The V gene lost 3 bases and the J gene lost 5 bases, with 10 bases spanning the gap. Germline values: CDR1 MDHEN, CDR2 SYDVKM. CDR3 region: CASSFQVLTEAFF. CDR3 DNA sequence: TGTGCCAGCAGTTTTCAAGTACTTACTGAAGCTTTCTTT.

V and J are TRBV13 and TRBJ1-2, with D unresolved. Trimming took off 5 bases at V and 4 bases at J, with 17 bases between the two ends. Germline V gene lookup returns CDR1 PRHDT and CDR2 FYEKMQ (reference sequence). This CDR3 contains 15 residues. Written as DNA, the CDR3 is TGTGCCAGCAGCCCCCAGACCGGTATAGCCTATGGCTACACCTTC. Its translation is CASSPQTGIAYGYTF.

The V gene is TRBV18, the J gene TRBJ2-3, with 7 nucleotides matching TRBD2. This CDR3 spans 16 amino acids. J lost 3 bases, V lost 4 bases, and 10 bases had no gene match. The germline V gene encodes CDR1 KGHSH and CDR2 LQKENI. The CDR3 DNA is TGTGCCAGCTCACTATCGGGGGGAGAGACGACAGATACGCAGTATTTT. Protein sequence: CASSLSGGETTDTQYF.

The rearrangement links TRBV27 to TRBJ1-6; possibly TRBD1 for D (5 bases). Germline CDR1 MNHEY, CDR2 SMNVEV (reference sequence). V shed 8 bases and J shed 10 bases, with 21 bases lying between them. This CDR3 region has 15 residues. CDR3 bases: TGTGCCAGCGGGGCCCCGACAGTTAGGGGATCACCCCTCCACTTT. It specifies CASGAPTVRGSPLHF.

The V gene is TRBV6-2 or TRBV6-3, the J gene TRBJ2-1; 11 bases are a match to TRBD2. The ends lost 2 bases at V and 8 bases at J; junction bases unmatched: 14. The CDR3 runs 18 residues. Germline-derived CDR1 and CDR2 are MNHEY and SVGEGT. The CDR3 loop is CASSYLILAGASPDEQFF. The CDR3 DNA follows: TGTGCCAGCAGTTACCTCATACTAGCGGGAGCCTCGCCGGATGAGCAGTTCTTC.

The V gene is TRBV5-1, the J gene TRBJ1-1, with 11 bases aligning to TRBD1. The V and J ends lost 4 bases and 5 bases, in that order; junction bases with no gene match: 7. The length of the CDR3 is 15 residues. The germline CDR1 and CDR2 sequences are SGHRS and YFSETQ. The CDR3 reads CASSQGQGARTEAFF. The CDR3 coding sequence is TGCGCCAGCAGCCAAGGACAGGGGGCCAGGACTGAAGCTTTCTTT.

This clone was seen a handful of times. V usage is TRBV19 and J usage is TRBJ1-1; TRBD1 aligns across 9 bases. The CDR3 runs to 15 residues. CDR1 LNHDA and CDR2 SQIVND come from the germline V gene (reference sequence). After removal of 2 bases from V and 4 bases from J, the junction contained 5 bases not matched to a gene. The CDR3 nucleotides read TGTGCCAGTAGTATAATTGACAGGGGGAGCACTGAAGCTTTCTTT. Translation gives CASSIIDRGSTEAFF.

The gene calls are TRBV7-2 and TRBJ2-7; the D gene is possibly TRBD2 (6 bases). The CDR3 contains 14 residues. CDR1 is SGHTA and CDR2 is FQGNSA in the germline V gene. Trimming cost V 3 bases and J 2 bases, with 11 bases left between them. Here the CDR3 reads CASSFVTRAYEQYF. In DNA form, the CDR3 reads TGTGCCAGCAGCTTCGTGACTAGGGCCTACGAGCAGTACTTC. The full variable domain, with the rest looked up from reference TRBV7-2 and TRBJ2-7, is GAGVSQSPSNKVTEKGKDVELRCDPISGHTALYWYRQSLGQGLEFLIYFQGNSAPDKSGLPSDRFSAERTGGSVSTLTIQRTQQEDSAVYLCASSFVTRAYEQYFGPGTRLTVT.

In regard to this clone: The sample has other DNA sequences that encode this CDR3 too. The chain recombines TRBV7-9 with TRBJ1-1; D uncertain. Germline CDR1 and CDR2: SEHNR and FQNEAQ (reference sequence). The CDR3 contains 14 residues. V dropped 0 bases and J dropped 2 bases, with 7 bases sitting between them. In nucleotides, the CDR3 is TGTGCCAGCAGCTTAGCCGCAGGTAACACTGAAGCTTTCTTT. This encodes CASSLAAGNTEAFF.

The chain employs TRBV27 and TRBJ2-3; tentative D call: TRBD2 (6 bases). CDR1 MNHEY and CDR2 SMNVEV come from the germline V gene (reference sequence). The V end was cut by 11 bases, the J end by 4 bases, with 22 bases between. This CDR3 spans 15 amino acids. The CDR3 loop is CAETPRDWKSDTQYF. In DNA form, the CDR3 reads TGTGCCGAAACCCCTCGGGACTGGAAGTCAGATACGCAGTATTTT.

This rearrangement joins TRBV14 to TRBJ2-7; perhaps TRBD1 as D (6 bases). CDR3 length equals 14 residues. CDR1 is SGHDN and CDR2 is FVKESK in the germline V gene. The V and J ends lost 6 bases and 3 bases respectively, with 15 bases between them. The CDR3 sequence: CASSPRGSYYEQYF. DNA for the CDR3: TGTGCCAGCAGTCCCAGGGGATCGTACTACGAGCAGTACTTC.